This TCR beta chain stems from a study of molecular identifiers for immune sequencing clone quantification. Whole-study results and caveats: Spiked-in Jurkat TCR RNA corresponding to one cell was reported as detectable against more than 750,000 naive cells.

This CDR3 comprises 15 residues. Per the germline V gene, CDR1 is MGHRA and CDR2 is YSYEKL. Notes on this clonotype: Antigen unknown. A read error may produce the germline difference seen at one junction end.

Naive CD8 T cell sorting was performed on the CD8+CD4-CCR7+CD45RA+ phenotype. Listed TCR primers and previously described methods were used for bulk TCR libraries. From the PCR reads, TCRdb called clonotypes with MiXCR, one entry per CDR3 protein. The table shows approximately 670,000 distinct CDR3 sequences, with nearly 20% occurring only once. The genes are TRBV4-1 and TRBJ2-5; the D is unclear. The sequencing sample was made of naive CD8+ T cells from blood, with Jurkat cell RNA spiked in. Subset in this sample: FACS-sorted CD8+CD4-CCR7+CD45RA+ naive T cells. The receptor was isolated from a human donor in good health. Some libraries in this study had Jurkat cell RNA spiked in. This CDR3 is CTSSQVKSQIETQYF. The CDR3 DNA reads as TGCACCAGCAGCCAAGTAAAGAGTCAGATAGAGACCCAGTACTTC.